The clone carrying this TCR beta chain was counted between two and nine times. MiXCR, run by TCRdb on the 5' RACE reads, gives a single entry per CDR3 protein. The repertoire holds tens of thousands of distinct CDR3 sequences, with more than 10% as singletons. The data derive from a study of early T cells in non-severe SARS-CoV-2 infection. The V end lost 5 bases, the J end lost 7 bases, and 13 bases lay between the germline ends. The germline gives CDR1 SGDLS, CDR2 YYNGEE. The CDR3 covers 12 residues. The rearrangement links TRBV9 to TRBJ2-7, with a possible D match to TRBD2 (6 bases). The sample comprised whole blood. This receptor was taken from an adult who was a healthcare worker with PCR-confirmed SARS-CoV-2 infection or an uninfected control (not recorded which). The CDR3 here is CASSGLAGEQYF. The CDR3 nucleotides read TGTGCCAGCAGTGGGCTGGCGGGGGAGCAGTACTTC.